This TCR beta chain stems from a study of human T cells and chemical hapten exposure. Trimming took off 0 bases at V and 1 base at J, with 10 bases between the two ends. This CDR3 contains 15 residues. Germline loops: CDR1 MNHEY, CDR2 SVGAGI. TCRdb reprocessed the RACE reads with MiXCR, giving one entry per CDR3 protein. This table has some 350,000 distinct CDR3 sequences, roughly 6.3% appearing once. The time point is: patch test 2, 6 weeks after DPC sensitization. The treatment denotes: therapeutic diphenylcyclopropenone sensitization with weekly scalp DPC. The study extracted total RNA from unfractionated whole blood. Regarding the study as a whole: There was alopecia in the donors, so their immune response may differ from that of healthy people.

This clonotype was observed a few times. Its target is not known. Specimen: whole blood, collected in connection with sensitization to the hapten diphenylcyclopropenone (DPC). This TCR derives from a woman between 18 and 29 years old with alopecia areata. Some clones in this sample may be carry-over from other donors' samples. The V gene is TRBV6-5, the J gene TRBJ2-7; the D is unclear. CDR3 sequence: CASSYSLSHSYEQYF. DNA of the CDR3: TGTGCCAGCAGTTACTCATTATCCCATTCCTACGAGCAGTACTTC.